Sequencing of this TCR beta chain was carried out in a study of T cell responses to AZD1222 COVID-19 vaccine. Study summary: Pooling of second doses given at about 4 or about 12 weeks was done.

Clones were sequenced by immunoSEQ multiplex PCR, and TCRdb holds only the in-frame ones, with some missing. There are some 130,000 clones in the sample; 90% occur only once, and less than 9% lies in the top ten. Details on this clone: Its specificity is unknown.

The study, taken as a whole, reports: Females made up more of the donors, who were largely white British, and clonal diversity may have come out too low. Just a handful of AZD1222 recipients were seropositive at baseline. There were repertoire samples only from the period after the peak T cell response.

The V gene end was trimmed by 0 bases and the J gene end by 1 base; junction bases not matched to a gene: 8. Germline values: CDR1 LGHDT, CDR2 YNNKEL (reference sequence). CDR3 length: 17 residues. The rearrangement joins TRBV3-1 (or the pseudogene TRBV3-2) to TRBJ1-2; 7 nucleotides match TRBD1. The sequence came from an adult in good health. The input for sequencing was peripheral blood, taken on day 0 of AZD1222 vaccination. For the CDR3, the DNA is TGTGCCAGCAGCCAAGAATTTGACTGGGACAGTAACTATGGCTACACCTTC. The encoded protein is CASSQEFDWDSNYGYTF.